At least ten counts were recorded for the clone carrying this TCR beta chain. Its target is not known. Naive CD8 T cells were sorted, and the gate applied was CD8+CD4-CCR7+CD45RA+. The data stem from a study of molecular identifiers for immune sequencing clone quantification. TCRdb recomputed calls from the PCR reads with MiXCR, one row per CDR3 protein. Of roughly 630,000 distinct CDR3 sequences listed, less than 30% were seen once; the top ten hold 0.6% to 0.9%. Study outcomes and limitations: One cell's worth of spiked Jurkat TCR RNA was reportedly detectable among roughly 1 million naive cells.

This TCR was recovered from a human donor in good health. Some libraries in this study had Jurkat cell RNA spiked in. Material: naive CD8+ T cells from blood, with Jurkat cell RNA spiked in. The subset here: FACS-sorted CD8+CD4-CCR7+CD45RA+ naive T cells.

CDR3 in amino acids: CASSWGGGRADTQYF. In nucleotides, the CDR3 is TGTGCCAGCAGCTGGGGGGGGGGCAGGGCGGATACGCAGTATTTT. V usage is TRBV7-8 and J usage is TRBJ2-3; TRBD2 might be the D (7 bases). Germline V gene sequence: CDR1 SGHVS, CDR2 FQNEAQ. The length of the CDR3 is 15 residues. V was pared by 4 bases and J by 6 bases, with 17 bases between.